This TCR beta chain originates from a study of T cells after yellow fever vaccination. This clonotype was counted a few times. Regarding the study as a whole: A small proportion of clonotypes was detected in both the CD4 and CD8 compartments. A weaker secondary response peaked on day 5, the primary on day 15. The presence of abundant clonotypes contaminating from the bulk population was possible in FACS-sorted repertoires.

This CDR3 region has 16 residues. CDR1 is MNHNS, CDR2 SASEGT, per germline. V was shortened by 6 bases and J by 0 bases, with 15 bases between the two germline ends. By 5'RACE template switching, TCR cDNA was produced, with a universal primer site and UMIs added in the process. TCRdb processed the 5' RACE reads anew with MiXCR; each CDR3 protein has one entry. In the table there are over 85,000 distinct CDR3 sequences, about 8.8% of which are singletons. The chain carries TRBV6-1 and TRBJ1-5; possibly TRBD1 for D (6 bases). Sample: CD8+ T cells not binding an NS4B(214-222) dextramer, sorted from PBMCs, taken less than 16 days after the first yellow fever vaccination. The TCR comes from a man aged 18-30 years who received the YFV17D yellow fever vaccine. CDR3 amino acids: CASRPYTGYSNQPQHF. The CDR3, as DNA: TGTGCCAGCAGACCGTATACAGGGTATAGCAATCAGCCCCAGCATTTT.